A selection of T cell receptor beta chains follows, all from one sample in a study of cytomegalovirus exposure and HLA in healthy donors. Here immunoSEQ multiplex PCR was the method, and the copy in TCRdb shows in-frame clones only, minus some. There are around 200,000 clones in the sample; about four fifths occur only once, and around 3% lies in the top ten. The specimen sequenced was PBMCs. The receptors stem from a woman in her forties or fifties in good health and CMV-seropositive. Both conserved end residues are part of each CDR3. D genes are given only for firm matches. Not all rows give a size; the values are once, few, many and, for expanded clones, a class.

j_call: TRBJ1-6; clone_size: NA; v_call: TRBV5-4; d_call: TRBD1; cdr3_length: 15; cdr3_nt: TGTGCCAGCAGCTTGTGGGGACAGGGGGACTCACCCCTCCACTTT; cdr3_aa: CASSLWGQGDSPLHF
j_call: TRBJ2-3; clone_size: NA; v_call: TRBV9; d_call: TRBD1; cdr3_length: 14; cdr3_nt: TGTGCCAGCAGCCCGGACAGGGCCACAGATACGCAGTATTTT; cdr3_aa: CASSPDRATDTQYF
j_call: TRBJ1-1; clone_size: NA; v_call: TRBV6-1; d_call: TRBD1; cdr3_length: 14; cdr3_nt: TGTGCCACCCTCCGGACAGGGCAGAACACTGAAGCTTTCTTT; cdr3_aa: CATLRTGQNTEAFF
j_call: TRBJ1-2; clone_size: few; v_call: TRBV9; d_call: TRBD1; cdr3_length: 13; cdr3_nt: TGTGCCAGCAGCGTAGCAGGGGGCTATGGCTACACCTTC; cdr3_aa: CASSVAGGYGYTF
j_call: TRBJ2-7; clone_size: once; v_call: TRBV5-1; d_call: NA; cdr3_length: 15; cdr3_nt: TGCGCCAGCAGCTTGGAGGGGGGGGGATCCTACGAGCAGTACTTC; cdr3_aa: CASSLEGGGSYEQYF
j_call: TRBJ1-5; clone_size: few; v_call: TRBV6-1; d_call: NA; cdr3_length: 13; cdr3_nt: TGTGCCAGCAGTGGGCAGAACAATCAGCCCCAGCATTTT; cdr3_aa: CASSGQNNQPQHF
j_call: TRBJ1-6; clone_size: NA; v_call: TRBV5-6; d_call: TRBD1; cdr3_length: 16; cdr3_nt: TGTGCCAGCAGCATATTTGACAGGGGCGCTTATTCACCCCTCCACTTT; cdr3_aa: CASSIFDRGAYSPLHF
j_call: TRBJ1-5; clone_size: NA; v_call: TRBV7-9; d_call: NA; cdr3_length: 13; cdr3_nt: TGTGCCAGCAGCTTGGGGCCTAATCAGCCCCAGCATTTT; cdr3_aa: CASSLGPNQPQHF
j_call: TRBJ2-3; clone_size: once; v_call: TRBV11-2; d_call: TRBD2; cdr3_length: 17; cdr3_nt: TGTGCCAGCAGCTTAGGAACGGGGGGGGGTAGCACAGATACGCAGTATTTT; cdr3_aa: CASSLGTGGGSTDTQYF
j_call: TRBJ2-7; clone_size: NA; v_call: TRBV4-1; d_call: TRBD1; cdr3_length: 15; cdr3_nt: TGTGCCAGCAGCCACTGGGACAGGGACGATTACGAGCAGTACTTC; cdr3_aa: CASSHWDRDDYEQYF
j_call: TRBJ2-5; clone_size: NA; v_call: TRBV4-3; d_call: NA; cdr3_length: 14; cdr3_nt: TGCGCCAGCAGCCAAGTGCGGATCCAAGAGACCCAGTACTTC; cdr3_aa: CASSQVRIQETQYF
j_call: TRBJ2-7; clone_size: NA; v_call: TRBV29-1; d_call: TRBD1; cdr3_length: 12; cdr3_nt: TGCAGCGCTGGGACAGGACCCTACGAGCAGTACTTC; cdr3_aa: CSAGTGPYEQYF
j_call: TRBJ2-3; clone_size: NA; v_call: TRBV7-2; d_call: TRBD2; cdr3_length: 15; cdr3_nt: TGTGCCAGCAGCTTATCTGCGGGGGGGGCAGATACGCAGTATTTT; cdr3_aa: CASSLSAGGADTQYF
j_call: TRBJ2-1; clone_size: NA; v_call: TRBV30; d_call: TRBD2; cdr3_length: 13; cdr3_nt: TGTGCCTACAAGCGGGGGGGGGACAATGAGCAGTTCTTC; cdr3_aa: CAYKRGGDNEQFF
j_call: TRBJ2-5; clone_size: NA; v_call: TRBV7-8; d_call: TRBD2; cdr3_length: 17; cdr3_nt: TGTGCCAGCAGCACGACTAGCGGGGGGGCCGTTCCGGAGACCCAGTACTTC; cdr3_aa: CASSTTSGGAVPETQYF
j_call: TRBJ1-1; clone_size: NA; v_call: TRBV7-2; d_call: TRBD1; cdr3_length: 14; cdr3_nt: TGTGCCAGCAGCTATGTCCAGGGGGTCACTGAAGCTTTCTTT; cdr3_aa: CASSYVQGVTEAFF
j_call: TRBJ1-1; clone_size: few; v_call: TRBV28; d_call: NA; cdr3_length: 11; cdr3_nt: TGTGCCAGCAATATGAACACTGAAGCTTTCTTT; cdr3_aa: CASNMNTEAFF
j_call: TRBJ2-7; clone_size: few; v_call: TRBV7-2; d_call: TRBD1; cdr3_length: 14; cdr3_nt: TGTGCCAGCAGCTTAGAAGCACAGGGGTACGAGCAGTACTTC; cdr3_aa: CASSLEAQGYEQYF
j_call: TRBJ2-2; clone_size: NA; v_call: TRBV28; d_call: TRBD1; cdr3_length: 17; cdr3_nt: TGTGCCAGCAGTACCCACCGACAGGGATATCCCACCGGGGAGCTGTTTTTT; cdr3_aa: CASSTHRQGYPTGELFF
j_call: TRBJ2-3; clone_size: NA; v_call: TRBV2; d_call: NA; cdr3_length: 14; cdr3_nt: TGTGCCAGCAGTAAGAGAGATCCATCAGATACGCAGTATTTT; cdr3_aa: CASSKRDPSDTQYF
j_call: TRBJ2-7; clone_size: NA; v_call: TRBV5-4; d_call: NA; cdr3_length: 13; cdr3_nt: TGTGCCAGCAGCAGTGAACTAGCTGGGGAGCAGTACTTC; cdr3_aa: CASSSELAGEQYF
j_call: TRBJ2-3; clone_size: NA; v_call: TRBV7-2; d_call: TRBD2; cdr3_length: 16; cdr3_nt: TGTGCCAGCAGCTTAGTCAGCGGGGGGGCCGTCGATACGCAGTATTTT; cdr3_aa: CASSLVSGGAVDTQYF
j_call: TRBJ1-5; clone_size: NA; v_call: TRBV10-3; d_call: NA; cdr3_length: 13; cdr3_nt: TGTGCCCATACCGAGGATAGCAATCAGCCCCAGCATTTT; cdr3_aa: CAHTEDSNQPQHF
j_call: TRBJ2-1; clone_size: NA; v_call: TRBV11-2; d_call: NA; cdr3_length: 17; cdr3_nt: TGTGCCAGCAGCTTAGTGTCCCGGGACACCTCCTACAATGAGCAGTTCTTC; cdr3_aa: CASSLVSRDTSYNEQFF
j_call: TRBJ1-2; clone_size: few; v_call: TRBV2; d_call: TRBD1; cdr3_length: 15; cdr3_nt: TGTGCCAGCAGTCCGCAGACAGGGGCCACCTATGGCTACACCTTC; cdr3_aa: CASSPQTGATYGYTF
j_call: TRBJ1-4; clone_size: NA; v_call: TRBV29-1; d_call: TRBD1; cdr3_length: 15; cdr3_nt: TGCAGCGCTTCGACAGGGGATATATTAAATGAAAAACTGTTTTTT; cdr3_aa: CSASTGDILNEKLFF
j_call: TRBJ2-2; clone_size: NA; v_call: TRBV2; d_call: NA; cdr3_length: 15; cdr3_nt: TGTGCCAGCAGTCCTGACAGGATGGTGGCCGGGGAGCTGTTTTTT; cdr3_aa: CASSPDRMVAGELFF
j_call: TRBJ2-3; clone_size: NA; v_call: TRBV7-2; d_call: TRBD2; cdr3_length: 18; cdr3_nt: TGTGCCAGCAGCTTGTCGCTAGCGGGGGGGTCGGGCACAGATACGCAGTATTTT; cdr3_aa: CASSLSLAGGSGTDTQYF